Below, 22 T cell receptor beta chains from the same sample are listed, as sequenced in a study of shared clonotypes between healthy human individuals. The method was immunoSEQ multiplex PCR; TCRdb's version includes in-frame clones alone and lacks a portion of them. The table includes around 510,000 clones, roughly four fifths detected once. Material for sequencing was PBMCs. These receptor sequences come from a woman in her forties in good health. Some clones in this sample may be carry-over from other donors' samples.

This clone showed up just once. The gene calls are TRBV29-1 and TRBJ2-7; D is uncertain. Trimming shortened V by 4 bases and J by 2 bases, and 9 bases separated the two germline ends. Germline V gene sequence: CDR1 SQVTM, CDR2 ANQGSEA. This CDR3 has 12 amino acids. CDR3 in DNA: TGCAGCGTTGCGTCTGTAGCCTACGAGCAGTACTTC. Amino acid sequence: CSVASVAYEQYF.

Notes on this clone: A much larger clone lies one base from this, so it may be a read error. This sequence joins TRBV7-2 and TRBJ2-2; no clear D gene. V shed 1 base and J shed 6 bases, with 3 bases lying between them. There are 12 residues in the CDR3. The germline CDR1 and CDR2 sequences are SGHTA and FQGNSA. CDR3 sequence (DNA): TGTGCCAGCAGCTTAGGCGCCGGGGAGCTGTTTTTT. This encodes CASSLGAGELFF. Using reference TRBV7-2 and TRBJ2-2 for the parts outside the CDR3, the full variable domain is GAGVSQSPSNKVTEKGKDVELRCDPISGHTALYWYRQSLGQGLEFLIYFQGNSAPDKSGLPSDRFSAERTGGSVSTLTIQRTQQEDSAVYLCASSLGAGELFFGEGSRLTVL.

The chain employs TRBV30 and TRBJ1-4, with D hard to call. Between the trimmed V and J ends, which lost 8 bases and 8 bases, there was a span of 15 bases. The CDR3 length is 12 residues. The germline CDR1 and CDR2 sequences are GTSNPN and SVGIG (reference sequence). The CDR3 nucleotides are TGTGCCGGGATTATGAGCGGGGAAAAACTGTTTTTT. Translation gives CAGIMSGEKLFF.

The rearrangement links TRBV7-3 to TRBJ2-2; TRBD1 is a possible D gene (5 bases). Germline loops: CDR1 SGHTA, CDR2 FQGTGA. This CDR3 contains 14 residues. The V end was cut by 3 bases, the J end by 6 bases, with 11 bases between. CDR3 sequence: CASSFAVGPGELFF. CDR3 bases: TGTGCCAGCAGCTTCGCGGTGGGGCCCGGGGAGCTGTTTTTT.

V gene TRBV29-1 combines with J gene TRBJ2-2; 9 nucleotides agree with TRBD2. V shed 4 bases, J shed 8 bases, and the junction held 5 bases outside the gene matches. From germline, CDR1 is SQVTM and CDR2 ANQGSEA. The CDR3 is 13 residues long. The CDR3 nucleotides are TGCAGCGTTGGGTTTAGCGGGAGTGGGGAGCTGTTTTTT. Translation gives CSVGFSGSGELFF.

The chain carries TRBV5-1 and TRBJ2-1, with TRBD2 matching over 8 bases. Germline trimming cut 6 bases from V and 8 bases from J; bases unmatched to any gene: 10. The CDR3 contains 14 residues. Germline CDR1 and CDR2: SGHRS and YFSETQ. The CDR3 DNA is TGCGCCAGCAATCGGGAGGGCCGGGATGATGAGCAGTTCTTC. Amino acids: CASNREGRDDEQFF.

V is TRBV5-1 and J is TRBJ1-1; D may be TRBD1 (5 bases). V shed 4 bases and J shed 1 base, with 20 bases lying between them. This CDR3 is built from 17 residues. Germline CDR1 and CDR2: SGHRS and YFSETQ. Written as DNA, the CDR3 is TGCGCCAGCAGCCATGAGGGGAGGGTGGTCGAGAACACTGAAGCTTTCTTT. It encodes CASSHEGRVVENTEAFF.

The CDR3 sequence: CASSYSRGRGEKLFF. In nucleotides, the CDR3 is TGTGCCAGCAGTTACTCGAGGGGAAGGGGAGAAAAACTGTTTTTT. The gene calls are TRBV6-6 and TRBJ1-4, with D perhaps TRBD1 (5 bases). From germline, CDR1 is MNHNY and CDR2 SVGAGI (reference sequence). V lost 0 bases, J lost 8 bases, and 13 bases lay in between. The CDR3 length is 15 residues.

The rearrangement joins TRBV28 to TRBJ2-5; 11 positions match TRBD2. The trim removed 9 bases at V and 4 bases at J, leaving 7 bases unmatched. This CDR3 is built from 14 residues. Per germline, CDR1 MDHEN and CDR2 SYDVKM. The CDR3, as DNA: TGTGCCAGTACTAGCGGGAGTGTGATAGAGACCCAGTACTTC. As protein: CASTSGSVIETQYF.

The rearrangement joins TRBV6-5 to TRBJ1-1, with D possibly being TRBD1 (5 bases). Germline CDR1 MNHEY, CDR2 SVGAGI. The length of the CDR3 is 15 residues. Trimming cost V 0 bases and J 5 bases, with 13 bases left between them. For the CDR3, the DNA is TGTGCCAGCAGTTACTCCGCGGGGGGACCAACTGAAGCTTTCTTT. Protein product: CASSYSAGGPTEAFF.

Worth noting for this clone: One base away lies a much larger clone, so this may be a sequencing read error. This sequence joins TRBV27 and TRBJ2-3; no reliable D call. The V gene's germline CDR1 is MNHEY and CDR2 SMNVEV (reference sequence). The CDR3 spans 11 residues. V was shortened by 6 bases and J by 2 bases, with 3 bases between the two germline ends. The CDR3, as DNA: TGTGCCAGCAGGTTCACAGATACGCAGTATTTT. Protein sequence: CASRFTDTQYF.

The DNA for the CDR3 is TGTGCCAGCAGCTTGAAATGGGGGGTTACTTTGGAAGGGACCCAGTACTTC. It yields the protein CASSLKWGVTLEGTQYF. The rearrangement joins TRBV7-8 to TRBJ2-5; the D gene is possibly TRBD2 (6 bases). The germline V and J ends were trimmed by 3 bases and 7 bases, with 24 bases remaining between them. Germline V lookup: CDR1 SGHVS, CDR2 FQNEAQ. This CDR3 comprises 17 residues.

The chain is built from TRBV5-1 and TRBJ2-2; possibly TRBD1 for D (6 bases). Germline V lookup: CDR1 SGHRS, CDR2 YFSETQ. The CDR3 is made up of 16 amino acids. The V gene lost 2 bases and the J gene lost 3 bases, with 14 bases spanning the gap. DNA of the CDR3: TGCGCCAGCAGCTTAAGCATAGGGGGTGACACCGGGGAGCTGTTTTTT. Translating it yields CASSLSIGGDTGELFF.

This clone was recorded once. This chain joins TRBV9 and TRBJ1-2; D gene uncertain. Trimming pared 0 bases from V and 2 bases from J, leaving 5 bases between. CDR3 length: 13 residues. The germline CDR1 and CDR2 sequences are SGDLS and YYNGEE. CDR3 sequence: CASSVDSNYGYTF. The CDR3 nucleotides read TGTGCCAGCAGCGTAGACAGCAACTATGGCTACACCTTC.

This clone was counted a single time. V and J are TRBV5-1 and TRBJ2-5, with 7 bases matching TRBD1. The CDR3 length is 13 residues. Per germline, CDR1 SGHRS and CDR2 YFSETQ. V lost 4 bases and J lost 2; bases outside the gene matches: 2. The DNA of the CDR3 is TGCGCCAGCAGCCGGGACAGTCAAGAGACCCAGTACTTC. Protein sequence: CASSRDSQETQYF.

With regard to this clone: Compared with germline, one end of the junction differs, possibly owing to a read error. The rearrangement links TRBV6-4 to TRBJ1-6; the D is unclear. This CDR3 is 12 amino acids long. Germline V gene data show CDR1 as MRHNA and CDR2 as SNTAGT. Here the CDR3 DNA reads TGTGCCAGCAGTGACTATAGTTCACCCCTCCACTTT. This translates into CASSDYSSPLHF.

The chain employs TRBV11-2 and TRBJ2-2, with TRBD1 identical over 10 bases. CDR3 length: 18 amino acids. V shed 5 bases and J 3 bases; nucleotides not matched to a gene: 12. CDR1 and CDR2 (germline): SGHAT, FQNNGV. CDR3 region: CASSRSTGGGSYTGELFF. The CDR3 DNA is TGTGCCAGCAGCCGGTCGACAGGGGGCGGGAGTTACACCGGGGAGCTGTTTTTT.

The chain has TRBV7-9 and TRBJ2-5, with 7 positions matching TRBD1. CDR1 SEHNR and CDR2 FQNEAQ come from the germline V gene (reference sequence). V was clipped by 5 bases and J by 11 bases; unmatched bases: 20. This CDR3 contains 16 residues. For the CDR3, the DNA is TGTGCCAGCAGCCCAGGGACAGTCTTGACCCACCGACCGCAGTACTTC. Encoded protein: CASSPGTVLTHRPQYF.

This chain uses TRBV9 with TRBJ2-5, with TRBD2 identical over 12 bases. This CDR3 region has 16 residues. V dropped 2 bases and J dropped 1; count of bases not matched to a gene: 3. The germline V gene has CDR1 SGDLS and CDR2 YYNGEE. As DNA, the CDR3 is TGTGCCAGCAGCGTTGGGACTAGCGGGCTCCAAGAGACCCAGTACTTC. Translation: CASSVGTSGLQETQYF.

V and J are TRBV10-2 and TRBJ2-2; TRBD2 matches at 7 bases. Germline CDR1 and CDR2: WSHSY and SAAADI. Trimming cost V 8 bases and J 4 bases; bases outside gene matches: 16. CDR3 length equals 17 residues. The CDR3 reads CASCRSAGREGTGELFF. The CDR3 nucleotides read TGCGCCAGCTGTAGGTCAGCGGGAAGAGAAGGCACCGGGGAGCTGTTTTTT.

This sequence joins TRBV6-1 and TRBJ1-1, with 7 bases that match TRBD1. CDR1 is MNHNS and CDR2 is SASEGT in the germline V gene. The length of the CDR3 is 19 residues. V gave up 0 bases and J gave up 1 base; unmatched junction bases: 14. The CDR3 region has the DNA TGTGCCAGCAGTGAAGCCCAGGGGGGTGCAGTGTTAGGGAACACTGAAGCTTTCTTT. Its translation: CASSEAQGGAVLGNTEAFF.

The chain joins TRBV28 to TRBJ1-4; D gene unclear. The V end lost 5 bases, the J end lost 8 bases, and 15 bases lay between the germline ends. Per germline, CDR1 MDHEN and CDR2 SYDVKM. The CDR3 is 14 residues long. This CDR3 reads CASSLNRRKEKLFF. The CDR3 DNA reads TGTGCCAGCAGTCTCAATCGGCGTAAGGAAAAACTGTTTTTT.